A single sample gave rise to the 25 T cell receptor beta chains below, sequenced in a study of blood T cell repertoires in COVID-19. Data came from immunoSEQ multiplex PCR; TCRdb stores just in-frame clones and leaves some out. The data hold approximately 160,000 clones, with over 60% observed a single time. Sample: peripheral blood. These receptor sequences come from a woman at least 80 years old with acute or convalescent COVID-19.

This sequence joins TRBV7-6 and TRBJ1-2; 9 bases line up with TRBD1. After removal of 5 bases from V and 6 bases from J, the junction contained 7 bases not matched to a gene. The germline gives CDR1 SGHVS, CDR2 FNYEAQ. The CDR3 contains 14 residues. CDR3 coding DNA: TGTGCCAGCAGCCCCCGGACAGGGGCAGATGGCTACACCTTC. Protein product: CASSPRTGADGYTF.

The chain recombines TRBV30 with TRBJ2-1, with a weak D call TRBD2 (5 bases). CDR1 and CDR2 (germline): GTSNPN, SVGIG (reference sequence). Between the trimmed V and J ends, which lost 0 bases and 0 bases, there was a span of 27 bases. The CDR3 sequence is 21 residues long. CDR3 region: CAWSVLDRTYSPIVSYNEQFF. CDR3 nucleotide sequence: TGTGCCTGGAGTGTATTAGATAGGACTTACAGCCCCATCGTCTCCTACAATGAGCAGTTCTTC.

The chain recombines TRBV2 with TRBJ2-1; D is uncertain. Germline CDR1 is SNHLY and CDR2 is FYNNEI. Trimming left V 5 bases short and J 12 bases short, with 11 bases between. CDR3 length: 11 residues. The CDR3 protein is CASSIRILQFF. In DNA, the CDR3 is TGTGCCAGCAGTATTAGAATTCTGCAGTTCTTC.

The chain joins TRBV5-6 to TRBJ1-2; 9 bases fit TRBD1. The CDR3 covers 13 residues. V gave up 2 bases and J gave up 8 bases; unmatched junction bases: 4. The germline V gene encodes CDR1 SGHDT and CDR2 YYEEEE. The CDR3 nucleotides are TGTGCCAGCAGCTTACAGGGGGCGCAAGGCTACACCTTC. Translation gives CASSLQGAQGYTF.

This sequence joins TRBV4-2 and TRBJ1-1, with D tentatively TRBD1 (5 bases). This CDR3 contains 13 residues. The ends were cut back, 3 bases at V and 6 bases at J, with 11 bases in the middle. Germline assignment: CDR1 LGHNA and CDR2 YNFKEQ. The CDR3: CASSQAGEAEAFF. For the CDR3, the DNA is TGTGCCAGCAGCCAGGCGGGGGAGGCTGAAGCTTTCTTT.

The V and J genes are TRBV10-3 and TRBJ2-7; D possibly corresponds to TRBD2 (6 bases). Trimming took 6 bases from V and 5 from J, leaving 17 bases between them. CDR3 length: 14 amino acids. Per the germline V gene, CDR1 is ENHRY and CDR2 is SYGVKD. CDR3 nucleotides: TGTGCCATCAGGTCCCCGGGACTTTCCCACGAGCAGTACTTC. Translating gives CAIRSPGLSHEQYF.

The chain carries TRBV12-5 and TRBJ1-2; possible D gene TRBD1, 5 bases. This CDR3 is built from 14 residues. The germline V gene encodes CDR1 LGHNT and CDR2 FRNRAP. V was pared by 6 bases and J by 7 bases, with 18 bases between. The CDR3: CASGHSRLGLGYTF. CDR3 DNA sequence: TGTGCTAGTGGCCACAGCCGCCTGGGGCTTGGCTACACCTTC.

V usage is TRBV7-2 and J usage is TRBJ1-2; 7 nucleotides match TRBD1. The CDR3 is 15 residues long. In germline, CDR1 is SGHTA, CDR2 FQGNSA. V shed 2 bases and J 6 bases; nucleotides not matched to a gene: 9. The CDR3 sequence: CASSLRQGSLDGYTF. Here the CDR3 DNA reads TGTGCCAGCAGCTTAAGACAGGGAAGTTTGGATGGCTACACCTTC.

The table lists this clone with a few counts. The gene calls are TRBV14 and TRBJ1-6; no clear D. From germline, CDR1 is SGHDN and CDR2 FVKESK. Trimming took 1 base from V and 6 from J, leaving 7 bases between them. CDR3 length equals 14 residues. The CDR3 spells CASSQGQFNSPLHF. DNA of the CDR3: TGTGCCAGCAGCCAAGGGCAGTTTAATTCACCCCTCCACTTT.

This clone was picked up a small number of times. The V call is TRBV27, the J call TRBJ2-1; 8 bases line up with TRBD1. Germline V gene sequence: CDR1 MNHEY, CDR2 SMNVEV (reference sequence). The CDR3 length is 15 residues. V was clipped by 3 bases and J by 5 bases; unmatched bases: 6. Here the CDR3 reads CASSFRGDRNNEQFF. In DNA form, the CDR3 reads TGTGCCAGCAGTTTCCGTGGGGACAGGAACAATGAGCAGTTCTTC.

In this sample, this clone turned up a few times. The chain couples TRBV7-2 to TRBJ1-2; TRBD1 agrees at 9 bases. The length of the CDR3 is 14 residues. The trim removed 5 bases at V and 8 bases at J, leaving 9 bases unmatched. Germline CDR1 and CDR2: SGHTA and FQGNSA. This CDR3 is CASSHGTGPGGYTF. The DNA for the CDR3 is TGTGCCAGCAGCCACGGGACAGGGCCCGGAGGCTACACCTTC. Combining the CDR3 with reference TRBV7-2 and TRBJ1-2 gives the whole variable domain GAGVSQSPSNKVTEKGKDVELRCDPISGHTALYWYRQSLGQGLEFLIYFQGNSAPDKSGLPSDRFSAERTGGSVSTLTIQRTQQEDSAVYLCASSHGTGPGGYTFGSGTRLTVV.

The gene calls are TRBV29-1 and TRBJ1-4; D not resolved. CDR1 is SQVTM and CDR2 is ANQGSEA in the germline V gene. V gave up 2 bases and J gave up 7 bases, with 11 bases separating them. The CDR3 contains 13 residues. Written as DNA, the CDR3 is TGCAGCGTTGAATTAGGCCGGGGTGAAAAACTGTTTTTT. Protein sequence: CSVELGRGEKLFF.

The genes are TRBV7-9 and TRBJ1-1; the match to TRBD1 covers 9 bases. The CDR3 loop spans 17 amino acids. Germline loops: CDR1 SEHNR, CDR2 FQNEAQ (reference sequence). V shed 1 base, J shed 1 base, and the junction held 7 bases outside the gene matches. CDR3 coding DNA: TGTGCCAGCAGCTTAGTGGGACAGGGACACGCGAACACTGAAGCTTTCTTT. Protein product: CASSLVGQGHANTEAFF.

This rearrangement joins TRBV3-1 (or the pseudogene TRBV3-2) to TRBJ2-7; 9 bases align to TRBD2. V was clipped by 6 bases and J by 3 bases; unmatched bases: 12. CDR1 and CDR2 (germline): LGHDT, YNNKEL (reference sequence). The CDR3 extends over 16 amino acids. The CDR3, as DNA: TGTGCCAGCAGTTCCGCTTGGCGGGGGGGCGGCTACGAGCAGTACTTC. Protein sequence: CASSSAWRGGGYEQYF.

This chain joins TRBV5-4 and TRBJ1-2, with D perhaps matching TRBD1 (5 bases). The CDR3 loop spans 17 amino acids. V dropped 0 bases and J dropped 0 bases, with 15 bases sitting between them. CDR1 and CDR2 from the germline V gene are SGHNT and YYREEE (reference sequence). The CDR3 nucleotides are TGTGCCAGCAGCTTGGCCGGGGGGTCACCAGCTAACTATGGCTACACCTTC. Its translation is CASSLAGGSPANYGYTF.

The chain employs TRBV7-2 and TRBJ2-4; 15 bases fit TRBD2. Per germline, CDR1 SGHTA and CDR2 FQGNSA. The CDR3 extends over 18 amino acids. V gave up 5 bases and J gave up 1 base; unmatched junction bases: 6. DNA for the CDR3: TGTGCCAGCAGCGAAGGACTAGCGGGAGGGCCCGCCAAAAACATTCAGTACTTC. It yields the protein CASSEGLAGGPAKNIQYF.

CDR3 in DNA: TGCGCCAGCAGCCGGGGACTAATCACCCACCGGGGGTCGTACAATGAGCAGTTCTTC. Protein: CASSRGLITHRGSYNEQFF. V usage is TRBV5-1 and J usage is TRBJ2-1; TRBD2 agrees at 7 bases. CDR3 length equals 19 residues. With 4 bases clipped from V and 4 bases from J, the junction kept 20 bases outside the gene matches. Looked up from germline, CDR1 is SGHRS and CDR2 is YFSETQ.

J is TRBJ1-2 and V is TRBV19; D perhaps matches TRBD1 (6 bases). This CDR3 is built from 16 residues. Germline CDR1 reads LNHDA; CDR2 reads SQIVND (reference sequence). The ends were cut back, 6 bases at V and 1 base at J, with 18 bases in the middle. In nucleotides, the CDR3 is TGTGCCAGTAGACTAAAGCCGACAGGCCATAACTATGGCTACACCTTC. Amino acids: CASRLKPTGHNYGYTF.

Details on this clone: A far more abundant clone sits one base away, making this likely a read error. The same CDR3 arises from other DNA sequences in this sample as well. The chain is built from TRBV4-3 and TRBJ1-5; 7 bases are shared with TRBD1. Per the germline V gene, CDR1 is LGHNA and CDR2 is YSLEER. V dropped 1 base and J dropped 1; count of bases not matched to a gene: 1. This CDR3 contains 15 residues. The chain's CDR3 is CASSQGQGSNQPQHF. CDR3 DNA: TGCGCCAGCAGCCAAGGACAGGGCAGCAATCAGCCCCAGCATTTT.

In DNA, the CDR3 is TGTGCCAGCACCCTACAGGGGGCGGGTTACAATGAGCAGTTCTTC. The encoded protein is CASTLQGAGYNEQFF. The chain couples TRBV28 to TRBJ2-1; 9 bases are shared with TRBD1. The junction had 8 bases not matched to a gene; V was cut back by 7 bases and J by 4 bases. The CDR3 contains 15 residues. CDR1 MDHEN and CDR2 SYDVKM come from the germline V gene.

This clone occurred a few times. The chain links TRBV10-2 to TRBJ1-2; tentatively, D is TRBD1 (6 bases). The CDR3 loop spans 14 amino acids. Germline-derived CDR1 and CDR2 are WSHSY and SAAADI. Trimming shortened V by 4 bases and J by 8 bases, and 17 bases separated the two germline ends. The CDR3: CASSAGDNIGGYTF. DNA of the CDR3: TGCGCCAGCAGTGCTGGGGACAACATTGGCGGCTACACCTTC.

The rearrangement joins TRBV4-2 to TRBJ2-3; TRBD2 might be the D (5 bases). Trimming shortened V by 1 base and J by 6 bases, and 5 bases separated the two germline ends. CDR1 and CDR2 (germline): LGHNA, YNFKEQ. The CDR3 runs 12 residues. The CDR3 DNA reads TGTGCCAGCAGCCAAGTAGCGGATACGCAGTATTTT. It is translated as CASSQVADTQYF.

The gene calls are TRBV5-1 and TRBJ2-7; 8 bases agree with TRBD1. CDR3 length: 14 residues. J gave up 7 bases and V 1 base, and 7 bases lay outside the gene matches. CDR1 SGHRS and CDR2 YFSETQ come from the germline V gene. This CDR3 reads CASSLSSGQGEQYF. The DNA of the CDR3 is TGCGCCAGCAGCTTGTCCTCCGGACAGGGAGAGCAGTACTTC.

The chain uses TRBV9 and TRBJ2-2; 10 bases agree with TRBD2. The CDR3 is made up of 14 amino acids. V lost 8 bases to trimming and J lost 7 bases; unmatched junction nucleotides: 8. Germline V lookup: CDR1 SGDLS, CDR2 YYNGEE. CDR3 sequence: CASGKGLAIGELFF. The DNA of the CDR3 is TGTGCCAGTGGGAAGGGACTAGCGATCGGGGAGCTGTTTTTT.

Details on this clone: The same CDR3 is also encoded by other DNA sequences in this sample. V gene TRBV12-3 or TRBV12-4 combines with J gene TRBJ1-1; D is ambiguous. CDR3 length: 13 amino acids. V was cut by 2 bases and J by 3 bases, with 7 bases left in between. The CDR3 loop is CASSLLGDTEAFF. The CDR3 DNA follows: TGTGCCAGCAGTTTACTAGGTGACACTGAAGCTTTCTTT.